What follows are 16 T cell receptor beta chains derived from one specimen sequenced in a study of identical twins. Via MiXCR, TCRdb re-called the 5' RACE reads, giving one row per CDR3 protein. The sample includes about 660,000 distinct CDR3 sequences, more than 6.5% of them seen just once. These data also featured in a second study, about yellow fever vaccine responses in identical twins.

The sample consisted of PBMCs. Receptors originate from a woman between 18 and 30 years old in good health.

The sample holds many counts of this clonotype. The CDR3 DNA follows: TGTGCCAGCAGCCAAGATAGAGGGAGCCGCACAGATACGCAGTATTTT. This translates into CASSQDRGSRTDTQYF. The rearrangement uses TRBV14 and TRBJ2-3, with D tentatively TRBD2 (5 bases). Germline CDR1 is SGHDN and CDR2 is FVKESK. V lost 0 bases and J 1 base, leaving 11 bases between the germline ends. The CDR3 has 16 residues.

This chain connects TRBV6-9 to TRBJ1-1; D gene ambiguous. This CDR3 is 15 amino acids long. V was shortened by 4 bases and J by 0 bases, with 12 bases between the two germline ends. From germline, CDR1 is MNHGY and CDR2 SVAAGI. The CDR3 nucleotides read TGTGCCAGCAGTTTCTTGGGGATAATGAACACTGAAGCTTTCTTT. Amino acids: CASSFLGIMNTEAFF.

V usage is TRBV6-1 and J usage is TRBJ2-1, with D tentatively TRBD1 or TRBD2 (5 bases each). The length of the CDR3 is 13 residues. Germline assignment: CDR1 MNHNS and CDR2 SASEGT. V lost 2 bases and J 6 bases, leaving 8 bases between the germline ends. CDR3 residues: CASSEWGTNEQFF. CDR3 DNA sequence: TGTGCCAGCAGTGAATGGGGGACCAATGAGCAGTTCTTC.

The sample holds a few counts of this clonotype. V and J are TRBV7-2 and TRBJ2-7; D perhaps matches TRBD1 (6 bases). Trimming removed 4 bases at V and 1 base at J, with 11 bases between. Germline V gene data show CDR1 as SGHTA and CDR2 as FQGNSA. This CDR3 spans 14 amino acids. CDR3 nucleotide sequence: TGTGCCAGCAGCTACCGGGACAAGTCCTACGAGCAGTACTTC. This gives the protein CASSYRDKSYEQYF.

This clonotype has just a few counts. The genes are TRBV7-9 and TRBJ2-7; the match to TRBD1 covers 7 bases. Germline-derived CDR1 and CDR2 are SEHNR and FQNEAQ (reference sequence). The CDR3 length is 14 residues. The trim removed 5 bases at V and 2 bases at J, leaving 6 bases unmatched. The DNA for the CDR3 is TGTGCCAGCAGCAAAAGGGACAGAACCTACGAGCAGTACTTC. It codes for CASSKRDRTYEQYF.

There are a few counts of this clonotype. This chain uses TRBV24-1 with TRBJ2-3, with TRBD2 as a possible D gene (6 bases). Germline V CDR1 and CDR2: KGHDR, SFDVKD. V was clipped by 2 bases and J by 4 bases, with 15 bases between them. The CDR3 contains 16 residues. CDR3 region: CATSDSSAPGADTQYF. CDR3 nucleotide sequence: TGTGCCACCAGTGATTCCTCAGCACCGGGAGCAGATACGCAGTATTTT.

A few counts support this clonotype. J is TRBJ2-1 and V is TRBV6-2 or TRBV6-3; 9 positions match TRBD1. The CDR3 spans 15 residues. Per germline, CDR1 MNHEY and CDR2 SVGEGT. V gave up 8 bases and J gave up 7 bases; unmatched junction bases: 12. The CDR3 DNA sequence: TGTGCCAGCTTACCACAACCGGGACAGGGAAATGAGCAGTTCTTC. Translation gives CASLPQPGQGNEQFF.

This clonotype was seen ten or more times. The chain carries TRBV12-3 or TRBV12-4 and TRBJ2-1; the D gene is possibly TRBD2 (6 bases). This CDR3 has 15 amino acids. V was cut by 6 bases and J by 0 bases, with 12 bases left in between. CDR3 in DNA: TGTGCCAGCAGAGCCGGGGGAAGCTCCTACAATGAGCAGTTCTTC. It yields the protein CASRAGGSSYNEQFF.

Only a few counts were recorded for this clonotype. The chain couples TRBV25-1 to TRBJ2-2; D is tentatively TRBD1 or TRBD2 (7 bases each). The CDR3 is 15 residues long. Trimming shortened V by 7 bases and J by 2 bases, and 14 bases separated the two germline ends. Looked up from germline, CDR1 is MGHDK and CDR2 is SYGVNS. The CDR3 sequence: CASNQGGDNTGELFF. The DNA of the CDR3 is TGTGCCAGCAATCAGGGGGGGGACAACACCGGGGAGCTGTTTTTT. The full variable domain, with the rest looked up from reference TRBV25-1 and TRBJ2-2, is EADIYQTPRYLVIGTGKKITLECSQTMGHDKMYWYQQDPGMELHLIHYSYGVNSTEKGDLSSESTVSRIRTEHFPLTLESARPSHTSQYLCASNQGGDNTGELFFGEGSRLTVL.

This clonotype was seen a few times. This sequence joins TRBV19 and TRBJ2-1; D is undetermined. The CDR3 runs to 13 residues. Germline lookup yields CDR1 LNHDA and CDR2 SQIVND (reference sequence). The germline V and J ends were trimmed by 6 bases and 8 bases, with 14 bases remaining between them. The CDR3 nucleotides read TGTGCCAGTAGCCTCCCCCATCTAGATGAGCAGTTCTTC. It translates to CASSLPHLDEQFF.

The chain has TRBV3-1 and TRBJ2-7, with 7 positions matching TRBD1. The CDR3 runs 14 residues. The V segment lost 0 bases and the J segment 1 base; nucleotides outside the gene matches: 0. Germline assignment: CDR1 LGHDT and CDR2 YNNKEL (reference sequence). The CDR3 nucleotides read TGTGCCAGCAGCCAAGAGGACAGGTCCTACGAGCAGTACTTC. Translation: CASSQEDRSYEQYF.

J is TRBJ2-2 and V is TRBV15; D perhaps matches TRBD1 (5 bases). The ends were cut back, 1 base at V and 10 bases at J, with 10 bases in the middle. The CDR3 is 13 amino acids. Germline V gene sequence: CDR1 LNHNV, CDR2 YYDKDF (reference sequence). The CDR3: CATSRGQYEELFF. CDR3 nucleotides: TGTGCCACCAGCAGAGGACAGTACGAGGAGCTGTTTTTT.

The table lists this clonotype with a few counts. J is TRBJ2-3 and V is TRBV6-5, with 8 bases fitting TRBD1. Germline V gene data show CDR1 as MNHEY and CDR2 as SVGAGI. This CDR3 region has 15 residues. Trimming at V came to 4 bases and at J to 2 bases, leaving 5 bases not matched to a gene. CDR3 protein: CASSLDRDLTDTQYF. CDR3 coding DNA: TGTGCCAGCAGTTTGGACAGGGACCTCACAGATACGCAGTATTTT.

The chain links TRBV12-3 or TRBV12-4 to TRBJ1-1; D is possibly TRBD1 (5 bases). V shed 2 bases and J shed 0 bases, with 10 bases lying between them. The CDR3 has 15 amino acids. The CDR3 DNA sequence: TGTGCCAGCAGTTTAAAGGGACGTCTGAACACTGAAGCTTTCTTT. Protein product: CASSLKGRLNTEAFF.

This chain connects TRBV20-1 to TRBJ2-3, with unresolved D. The CDR3 covers 13 residues. With 2 bases removed from V and 4 bases from J, the gap between germline ends came to 10 bases. The germline V gene encodes CDR1 DFQATT and CDR2 SNEGSKA (reference sequence). The CDR3 loop is CSARLWDADTQYF. The CDR3 bases are TGCAGTGCTAGACTGTGGGATGCAGATACGCAGTATTTT.

J is TRBJ2-1 and V is TRBV10-3, with 13 bases that match TRBD2. This CDR3 region has 19 residues. Germline V gene data show CDR1 as ENHRY and CDR2 as SYGVKD. Trimming cost V 4 bases and J 1 base; bases outside gene matches: 10. CDR3 DNA: TGTGCCATCAGTGGGGGAGGACTAGCGGGAGTTGGATCCTACAATGAGCAGTTCTTC. Its translation: CAISGGGLAGVGSYNEQFF.